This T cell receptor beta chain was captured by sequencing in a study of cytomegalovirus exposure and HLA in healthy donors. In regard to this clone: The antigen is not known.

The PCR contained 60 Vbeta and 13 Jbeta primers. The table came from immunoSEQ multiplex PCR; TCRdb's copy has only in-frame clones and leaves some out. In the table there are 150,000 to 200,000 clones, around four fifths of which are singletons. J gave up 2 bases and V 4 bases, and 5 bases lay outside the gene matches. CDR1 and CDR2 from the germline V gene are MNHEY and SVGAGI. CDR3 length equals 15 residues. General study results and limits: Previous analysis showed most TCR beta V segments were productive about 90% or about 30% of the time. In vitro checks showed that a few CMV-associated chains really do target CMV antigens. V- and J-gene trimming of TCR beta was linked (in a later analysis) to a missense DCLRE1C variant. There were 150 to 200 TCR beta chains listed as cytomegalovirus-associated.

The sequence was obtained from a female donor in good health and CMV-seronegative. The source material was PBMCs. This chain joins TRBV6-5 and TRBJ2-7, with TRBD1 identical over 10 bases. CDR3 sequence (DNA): TGTGCCAGCAGTTCCGGACAGGGGGGAACCTACGAGCAGTACTTC. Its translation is CASSSGQGGTYEQYF.